The rows below give T cell receptor beta chains drawn from one sample of a study of identical twins. TCRdb re-analysed the 5' RACE reads in MiXCR, keeping a single row per CDR3 protein. The repertoire has about 700,000 distinct CDR3 sequences, 5.5% to 6.5% of them found once; the top ten carry around 1.7%. Source material: naive T cells sorted from blood. All receptors come from a man aged 18-30 years in good health. Each CDR3 is given with its conserved first and last residue. The D gene is left open where the match is weak. The listing skips clone size in some rows; elsewhere it reads once, few, many or a size class.

NA	TRBV4-1	TRBJ2-1	few	CASSQDLEQFF	TGCGCCAGCAGCCAAGATCTTGAGCAGTTCTTC
TRBD2	TRBV10-3	TRBJ2-1	NA	CAIRGTSGDNEQFF	TGTGCCATCAGGGGGACTAGCGGAGACAATGAGCAGTTCTTC
NA	TRBV10-3	TRBJ2-5	many	CAISEQGKGTIKETQYF	TGTGCCATCAGTGAGCAAGGGAAGGGGACCATCAAGGAGACCCAGTACTTC
NA	TRBV29-1	TRBJ1-1	NA	CSVSWGKTEAFF	TGCAGCGTTTCGTGGGGTAAGACTGAAGCTTTCTTT
NA	TRBV20-1	TRBJ2-5	NA	CSARDGGDTKETQYF	TGCAGTGCTAGAGATGGGGGGGACACAAAAGAGACCCAGTACTTC
NA	TRBV29-1	TRBJ2-1	many	CSVGLEDSYNEQFF	TGCAGCGTTGGCCTGGAGGACTCCTACAATGAGCAGTTCTTC
TRBD1	TRBV28	TRBJ1-1	NA	CASSSGTGVAFF	TGTGCCAGCAGTTCCGGGACAGGGGTCGCTTTCTTT
NA	TRBV7-2	TRBJ2-5	NA	CASSLVKSDHFGETQYF	TGTGCCAGCAGCTTAGTTAAGTCTGACCACTTCGGAGAGACCCAGTACTTC
NA	TRBV7-2	TRBJ2-1	many	CASSLVGTGTFF	NA
NA	TRBV20-1	TRBJ1-6	many	CSARDGTDNSPLHF	TGCAGTGCTAGAGATGGGACCGATAATTCACCCCTCCACTTT
NA	TRBV5-1	TRBJ2-1	many	CASSLEGIEQFF	TGCGCCAGCAGCTTGGAGGGGATAGAGCAGTTCTTC
NA	TRBV20-1	TRBJ1-5	few	CSASAGQINQPQHF	TGCAGTGCTAGCGCGGGACAAATCAATCAGCCCCAGCATTTT
NA	TRBV7-9	TRBJ2-7	NA	CASSLEGLLEYEQYF	TGTGCCAGCAGCTTAGAAGGCCTCCTGGAGTACGAGCAGTACTTC
NA	TRBV6-2/TRBV6-3	TRBJ2-1	many	CASSLERDSQFF	TGTGCCAGCAGTCTTGAAAGGGACTCACAGTTCTTC
TRBD2	TRBV27	TRBJ2-7	NA	CASSPLAKRYEQYF	TGTGCCAGCAGCCCACTAGCGAAGAGGTACGAGCAGTACTTC
TRBD1	TRBV12-3/TRBV12-4	TRBJ2-3	many	CASRVRQGRADTQYF	TGTGCCAGCAGAGTCAGACAGGGAAGAGCAGATACGCAGTATTTT